What follows are 31 T cell receptor beta chains derived from one specimen sequenced in a study of PD-1 blockade in classical Hodgkin lymphoma. Every single patient, without exception, relapsed after autologous stem cell transplantation, and brentuximab vedotin exposure varied. Generated by immunoSEQ multiplex PCR, the TCRdb table keeps only in-frame clones and is missing some. Of about 100,000 clones listed, approximately 83% are singletons. This specimen was peripheral blood mononuclear cells (PBMCs), taken at baseline. The receptors here all came from a human donor with classical Hodgkin lymphoma.

This chain links TRBV6-6 with TRBJ2-7; TRBD2 matches 10 bases. In germline, CDR1 is MNHNY, CDR2 SVGAGI (reference sequence). There are 14 residues in the CDR3. V lost 5 bases to trimming and J lost 6 bases; unmatched junction nucleotides: 7. CDR3 nucleotide sequence: TGTGCCAGCAGTCCGCTAGCGGGAGTATTCGAGCAGTACTTC. Its protein product is CASSPLAGVFEQYF.

The rearrangement joins TRBV19 to TRBJ2-2; 8 bases are shared with TRBD1. The germline V gene has CDR1 LNHDA and CDR2 SQIVND (reference sequence). V shed 9 bases and J 4 bases; nucleotides not matched to a gene: 7. This CDR3 comprises 14 residues. The CDR3 loop is CASGQGAGTGELFF. The CDR3 DNA reads TGTGCCAGCGGGCAGGGGGCGGGCACCGGGGAGCTGTTTTTT.

V gene TRBV5-8 combines with J gene TRBJ2-3; 13 positions agree with TRBD2. Trimming cost V 4 bases and J 2 bases; bases outside gene matches: 4. CDR1 and CDR2 from the germline V gene are SGHTS and YDEGEE. The CDR3 covers 16 residues. CDR3 sequence: CASSPGLAGLTDTQYF. CDR3 in DNA: TGTGCCAGCAGCCCGGGACTAGCGGGACTCACAGATACGCAGTATTTT.

The chain uses TRBV2 and TRBJ1-5; 9 nucleotides agree with TRBD1. V lost 2 bases, J lost 2 bases, and 7 bases stayed unmatched. The length of the CDR3 is 17 residues. CDR1 and CDR2 from the germline V gene are SNHLY and FYNNEI. The CDR3 DNA reads as TGTGCCAGCAGTGAACTAGGACAGGGGAAGGGCAATCAGCCCCAGCATTTT. Its protein is CASSELGQGKGNQPQHF.

The chain recombines TRBV18 with TRBJ2-1, with D hard to call. Germline V gene sequence: CDR1 KGHSH, CDR2 LQKENI. Trimming left V 1 base short and J 3 bases short, with 10 bases between. The CDR3 consists of 15 residues. The CDR3 region is CASSPRVTGYNEQFF. CDR3 bases: TGTGCCAGCTCACCACGGGTTACGGGCTACAATGAGCAGTTCTTC. The full variable domain, with the rest looked up from reference TRBV18 and TRBJ2-1, is NAGVMQNPRHLVRRRGQEARLRCSPMKGHSHVYWYRQLPEEGLKFMVYLQKENIIDESGMPKERFSAEFPKEGPSILRIQQVVRGDSAAYFCASSPRVTGYNEQFFGPGTRLTVL.

The V and J genes are TRBV30 and TRBJ2-2, with D unresolved. CDR1 is GTSNPN, CDR2 SVGIG, per germline (reference sequence). The V and J ends lost 3 bases and 4 bases respectively, with 9 bases between them. The CDR3 covers 13 residues. CDR3 amino acids: CAWRSSSTGELFF. CDR3 DNA sequence: TGTGCCTGGAGGAGCAGTTCCACCGGGGAGCTGTTTTTT.

The chain combines TRBV2 with TRBJ1-4, with D possibly being TRBD1 (5 bases). CDR1 SNHLY and CDR2 FYNNEI come from the germline V gene. This CDR3 comprises 13 residues. V lost 8 bases and J lost 3, with 10 bases in between. The CDR3 region is CASAGTSNEKLFF. CDR3 sequence (DNA): TGTGCCAGCGCCGGGACCTCTAATGAAAAACTGTTTTTT.

This clone was counted a single time. The chain has TRBV10-3 and TRBJ1-1, with 7 positions matching TRBD1. This CDR3 is 16 amino acids long. Germline trimming cut 0 bases from V and 4 bases from J; bases unmatched to any gene: 8. Germline V gene lookup returns CDR1 ENHRY and CDR2 SYGVKD. The DNA of the CDR3 is TGTGCCATCAGTGAGTCGAAGGGGGCAGGGACCACTGAAGCTTTCTTT. Encoded protein: CAISESKGAGTTEAFF.

The V call is TRBV12-5, the J call TRBJ2-2; TRBD2 might be the D (6 bases). Trimming took 0 bases from V and 2 from J, leaving 7 bases between them. Germline CDR1 reads LGHNT; CDR2 reads FRNRAP. The CDR3 consists of 15 residues. CDR3 sequence (DNA): TGTGCTAGTGGTTTGGTGGGGGGAAACACCGGGGAGCTGTTTTTT. Translation gives CASGLVGGNTGELFF.

The chain links TRBV6-1 to TRBJ2-1; 7 positions agree with TRBD2. After removal of 8 bases from V and 7 bases from J, the junction contained 8 bases not matched to a gene. Germline V gives CDR1 MNHNS, CDR2 SASEGT. The CDR3 is 13 amino acids. CDR3 sequence reads: CASRGVGQNEQFF. The CDR3 DNA sequence: TGTGCCAGCCGGGGGGTTGGGCAAAATGAGCAGTTCTTC.

The rearrangement links TRBV5-5 to TRBJ1-3, with TRBD1 as a possible D gene (5 bases). Germline loops: CDR1 SGHKS, CDR2 YYEKEE (reference sequence). This CDR3 comprises 15 residues. Trimming cost V 4 bases and J 0 bases, with 11 bases left between them. The CDR3 DNA reads TGTGCCAGCAGCCGAGGGACGGGCTCTGGAAACACCATATATTTT. It specifies CASSRGTGSGNTIYF.

The chain uses TRBV4-1 and TRBJ2-1, with D possibly being TRBD1 (5 bases). The V gene lost 5 bases and the J gene lost 0 bases, with 20 bases spanning the gap. CDR1 is MGHRA and CDR2 is YSYEKL in the germline V gene. The CDR3 spans 18 residues. As DNA, the CDR3 is TGCGCCAGCAGCGCACGAAAACAGGACCCGAGCTCCTACAATGAGCAGTTCTTC. This gives the protein CASSARKQDPSSYNEQFF.

V usage is TRBV18 and J usage is TRBJ1-4, with TRBD1 matching 10 bases. Germline loops: CDR1 KGHSH, CDR2 LQKENI. J lost 2 bases, V lost 3 bases, and 3 bases had no gene match. The CDR3 length is 16 residues. For the CDR3, the DNA is TGTGCCAGCTCACCCTTGACAGGGGGCACTAATGAAAAACTGTTTTTT. Translated: CASSPLTGGTNEKLFF. Full variable domain (outside the CDR3, taken from reference TRBV18 and TRBJ1-4): NAGVMQNPRHLVRRRGQEARLRCSPMKGHSHVYWYRQLPEEGLKFMVYLQKENIIDESGMPKERFSAEFPKEGPSILRIQQVVRGDSAAYFCASSPLTGGTNEKLFFGSGTQLSVL.

The chain links TRBV14 to TRBJ1-2; no firm D call. The germline gives CDR1 SGHDN, CDR2 FVKESK. The CDR3 is 12 amino acids. V was pared by 3 bases and J by 8 bases, with 10 bases between. This CDR3 is CASSHPEGGYTF. In nucleotides, the CDR3 is TGTGCCAGCAGCCACCCCGAGGGAGGCTACACCTTC.

J is TRBJ2-7 and V is TRBV6-5; tentatively, D is TRBD1 or TRBD2 (5 bases each). The ends were cut back, 6 bases at V and 7 bases at J, with 16 bases in the middle. This CDR3 is built from 13 residues. Germline V CDR1 and CDR2: MNHEY, SVGAGI. The CDR3, as DNA: TGTGCCAGCAGACGGGACGGACTTCTGGAGCAGTACTTC. This encodes CASRRDGLLEQYF.

The gene calls are TRBV5-1 and TRBJ1-2, with D possibly being TRBD1 (6 bases). From germline, CDR1 is SGHRS and CDR2 YFSETQ. The CDR3 is made up of 16 amino acids. V was trimmed by 4 bases and J by 5 bases, leaving 21 bases between them. The CDR3 nucleotides are TGCGCCAGCAGCCCCGCAGGGTTGGGGGCTGAATATGGCTACACCTTC. This translates into CASSPAGLGAEYGYTF.

V gene TRBV21-1 combines with J gene TRBJ2-7; the table calls TRBD2, which could not be checked here. TRBV21-1 is a listed pseudogene. This CDR3 has 18 residues. The CDR3 here is CASRPGLAGERPLDEQYF. The DNA for the CDR3 is TGTGCCAGCAGGCCGGGACTAGCGGGAGAACGCCCTCTCGACGAGCAGTACTTC.

The J gene is TRBJ2-7, the V gene TRBV5-1; D assignment may be TRBD1 or TRBD2 (5 bases each). CDR3 length: 14 amino acids. Trimming left V 2 bases short and J 6 bases short, with 15 bases between. Germline V gene sequence: CDR1 SGHRS, CDR2 YFSETQ. DNA of the CDR3: TGCGCCAGCAGCTTAACCCCGGGACGGGGCGAGCAGTACTTC. This encodes CASSLTPGRGEQYF.

This clone was found a few times. The rearrangement links TRBV11-1 to TRBJ2-3; 11 bases are a match to TRBD2. The CDR3 sequence is 17 residues long. Germline trimming cut 2 bases from V and 0 bases from J; bases unmatched to any gene: 4. Germline V gene lookup returns CDR1 SGHAT and CDR2 FQDESV (reference sequence). CDR3 in amino acids: CASSLLTSGSSTDTQYF. The DNA for the CDR3 is TGTGCCAGCAGCTTACTTACTAGCGGGAGTAGCACAGATACGCAGTATTTT.

This chain connects TRBV7-9 to TRBJ2-7; TRBD1 agrees at 7 bases. Germline CDR1 reads SEHNR; CDR2 reads FQNEAQ (reference sequence). CDR3 size: 13 residues. Trimming at V came to 5 bases and at J to 2 bases, leaving 3 bases not matched to a gene. The CDR3 loop is CASSRGQAYEQYF. DNA for the CDR3: TGTGCCAGCAGCCGCGGACAGGCCTACGAGCAGTACTTC.

The V call is TRBV29-1, the J call TRBJ2-1, with D possibly TRBD1 on 6 matching bases. The V end was cut by 6 bases, the J end by 0 bases, with 15 bases between. Germline V lookup: CDR1 SQVTM, CDR2 ANQGSEA. This CDR3 is built from 15 residues. The CDR3, as DNA: TGCAGCGTCCGGACAGACCCTAGCTCCTACAATGAGCAGTTCTTC. This sequence encodes CSVRTDPSSYNEQFF.

The chain has TRBV27 and TRBJ2-5; no firm D call. The J call may be in error: the DNA end matches TRBJ2-7 better. The CDR3 is 13 amino acids. Germline CDR1 MNHEY, CDR2 SMNVEV (reference sequence). CDR3 sequence reads: CASSSLDVHEQYF. CDR3 coding DNA: TGTGCCAGCAGTTCTCTGGACGTACACGAGCAGTACTTC.

CDR3 DNA sequence: TGTGCCAGCATCGCTGGAAACACCATATATTTT. Translated: CASIAGNTIYF. The chain couples TRBV28 to TRBJ1-3; D is uncertain. The CDR3 totals 11 residues. Germline lookup yields CDR1 MDHEN and CDR2 SYDVKM. The V end lost 7 bases, the J end lost 2 bases, and 3 bases lay between the germline ends.

About this clone: Other DNA variants within this sample encode the same CDR3. The rearrangement joins TRBV19 to TRBJ1-1; D not resolved. V was pared by 1 base and J by 5 bases, with 11 bases between. Germline V gene data show CDR1 as LNHDA and CDR2 as SQIVND (reference sequence). The CDR3 runs to 14 residues. CDR3: CASSIVGMRTEAFF. The CDR3 DNA reads TGTGCCAGTAGTATAGTTGGGATGAGGACTGAAGCTTTCTTT.

J is TRBJ1-1 and V is TRBV11-2; D gene ambiguous. Per the germline V gene, CDR1 is SGHAT and CDR2 is FQNNGV. V was shortened by 1 base and J by 0 bases, with 9 bases between the two germline ends. The length of the CDR3 is 15 residues. The CDR3 bases are TGTGCCAGCAGCTTAGGACGAACCCTGAACACTGAAGCTTTCTTT. It yields the protein CASSLGRTLNTEAFF.

The rearrangement links TRBV2 to TRBJ2-2; 8 bases match TRBD1. The CDR3 spans 15 residues. V was pared by 6 bases and J by 0 bases, with 3 bases of the junction left unmatched. The V gene's germline CDR1 is SNHLY and CDR2 FYNNEI. The CDR3 DNA is TGTGCCAGCAGCGAACAGGGGGCGAACACCGGGGAGCTGTTTTTT. This codes for CASSEQGANTGELFF. The full variable domain, its missing parts supplied by reference TRBV2 and TRBJ2-2, is EPEVTQTPSHQVTQMGQEVILRCVPISNHLYFYWYRQILGQKVEFLVSFYNNEISEKSEIFDDQFSVERPDGSNFTLKIRSTKLEDSAMYFCASSEQGANTGELFFGEGSRLTVL.

J is TRBJ2-7 and V is TRBV6-1, with TRBD2 as a possible D gene (6 bases). The CDR3 is 13 residues long. CDR1 and CDR2 from the germline V gene are MNHNS and SASEGT. Trimming left V 10 bases short and J 9 bases short, with 22 bases between. The CDR3: CATWPQTSTRQYF. DNA of the CDR3: TGTGCCACCTGGCCCCAGACTAGTACTCGGCAGTACTTC.

The chain links TRBV19 to TRBJ2-1; TRBD2 matches 8 bases. The CDR3 contains 18 residues. The V gene's germline CDR1 is LNHDA and CDR2 SQIVND (reference sequence). With 9 bases clipped from V and 0 bases from J, the junction kept 16 bases outside the gene matches. The CDR3, as DNA: TGTGCCAGCCCTCCCGCGGGGCTAGCGGGTGCCTCCTACAATGAGCAGTTCTTC. As protein: CASPPAGLAGASYNEQFF.

The chain has TRBV28 and TRBJ1-2; TRBD1 agrees at 9 bases. V dropped 7 bases and J dropped 5; count of bases not matched to a gene: 17. This CDR3 region has 17 residues. From germline, CDR1 is MDHEN and CDR2 SYDVKM. The CDR3 here is CASISGAGQGLAYGYTF. CDR3 DNA sequence: TGTGCCAGCATATCTGGGGCGGGACAGGGCCTAGCTTATGGCTACACCTTC.

The V gene is TRBV13, the J gene TRBJ2-4; D may be TRBD1 or TRBD2 (6 bases each). There are 16 residues in the CDR3. Per the germline V gene, CDR1 is PRHDT and CDR2 is FYEKMQ (reference sequence). Trimming stripped 4 bases from V and 7 bases from J, with 20 bases between. The CDR3 loop reads CASSSTEGGTRNIQYF. CDR3 nucleotides: TGTGCCAGCAGCTCCACCGAGGGGGGCACAAGGAACATTCAGTACTTC.

This sequence joins TRBV6-5 and TRBJ2-2, with D unclear. CDR1 is MNHEY, CDR2 SVGAGI, per germline. Trimming took off 4 bases at V and 6 bases at J, with 6 bases between the two ends. This CDR3 is 12 amino acids long. The CDR3 loop reads CASSFLAGELFF. DNA for the CDR3: TGTGCCAGCAGTTTCCTCGCCGGGGAGCTGTTTTTT.